Here is one T cell receptor (beta chain) with its context. The length of the CDR3 is 15 residues. The germline V gene has CDR1 SGHTA and CDR2 FQGNSA. V was trimmed by 3 bases and J by 1 base, leaving 10 bases between them. The data belong to a study of blood T cell repertoires in COVID-19. The assay was immunoSEQ multiplex PCR, and TCRdb's table has in-frame clones only and misses some. The table records 50,000 to 65,000 clones, nearly 90% of them present only once. The receptor comes from a man aged 45 to 65 with active COVID-19. The genes are TRBV7-2 and TRBJ1-5; D unclear. Sequencing input: peripheral blood. The CDR3 bases are TGTGCCAGCAGCTTCACGGGGATCAGCAATCAGCCCCAGCATTTT. It codes for CASSFTGISNQPQHF. The variable domain in full, completed from reference TRBV7-2 and TRBJ1-5, reads GAGVSQSPSNKVTEKGKDVELRCDPISGHTALYWYRQSLGQGLEFLIYFQGNSAPDKSGLPSDRFSAERTGGSVSTLTIQRTQQEDSAVYLCASSFTGISNQPQHFGDGTRLSIL.